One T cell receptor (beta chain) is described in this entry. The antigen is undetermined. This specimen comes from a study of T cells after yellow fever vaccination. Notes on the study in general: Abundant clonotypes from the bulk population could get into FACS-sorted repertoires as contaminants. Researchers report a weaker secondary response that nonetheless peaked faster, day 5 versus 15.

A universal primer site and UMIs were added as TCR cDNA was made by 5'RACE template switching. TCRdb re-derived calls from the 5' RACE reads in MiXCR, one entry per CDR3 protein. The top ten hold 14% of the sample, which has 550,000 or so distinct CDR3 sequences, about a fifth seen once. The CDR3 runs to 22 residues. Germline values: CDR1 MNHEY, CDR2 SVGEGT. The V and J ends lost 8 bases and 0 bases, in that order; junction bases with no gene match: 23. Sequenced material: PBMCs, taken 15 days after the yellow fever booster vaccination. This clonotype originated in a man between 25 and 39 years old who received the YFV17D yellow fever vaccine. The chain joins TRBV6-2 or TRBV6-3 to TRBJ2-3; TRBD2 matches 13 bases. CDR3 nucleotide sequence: TGTGCCAGCCGTACAGGGGGCCGAGTACTAGCGGGAGGGTCTCCTAGCACAGATACGCAGTATTTT. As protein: CASRTGGRVLAGGSPSTDTQYF.